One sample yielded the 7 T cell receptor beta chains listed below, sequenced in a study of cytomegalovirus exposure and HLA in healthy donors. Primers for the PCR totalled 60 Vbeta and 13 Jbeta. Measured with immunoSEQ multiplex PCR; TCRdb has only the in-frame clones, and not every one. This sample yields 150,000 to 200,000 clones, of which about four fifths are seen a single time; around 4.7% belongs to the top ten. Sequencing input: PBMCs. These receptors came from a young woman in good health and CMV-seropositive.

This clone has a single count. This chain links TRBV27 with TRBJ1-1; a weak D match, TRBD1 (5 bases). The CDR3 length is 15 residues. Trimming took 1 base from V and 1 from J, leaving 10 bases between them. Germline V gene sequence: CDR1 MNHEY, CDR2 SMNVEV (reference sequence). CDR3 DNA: TGTGCCAGCAGTTTATGGGGGGGAACGAACACTGAAGCTTTCTTT. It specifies CASSLWGGTNTEAFF.

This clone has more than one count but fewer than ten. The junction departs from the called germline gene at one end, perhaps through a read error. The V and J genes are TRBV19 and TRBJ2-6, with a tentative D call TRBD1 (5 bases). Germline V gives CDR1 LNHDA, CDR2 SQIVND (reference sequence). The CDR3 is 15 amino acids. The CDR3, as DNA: TGTGCCAGTAGCATCCCAGGGTTAGGGGCCAACGGCCTGACTTTC. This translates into CASSIPGLGANGLTF.

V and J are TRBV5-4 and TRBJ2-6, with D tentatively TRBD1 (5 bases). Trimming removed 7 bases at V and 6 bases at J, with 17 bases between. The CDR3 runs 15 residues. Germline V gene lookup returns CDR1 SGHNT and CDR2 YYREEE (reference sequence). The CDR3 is CASRPPLGEANVLTF. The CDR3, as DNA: TGTGCCAGCCGACCACCATTAGGGGAGGCCAACGTCCTGACTTTC.

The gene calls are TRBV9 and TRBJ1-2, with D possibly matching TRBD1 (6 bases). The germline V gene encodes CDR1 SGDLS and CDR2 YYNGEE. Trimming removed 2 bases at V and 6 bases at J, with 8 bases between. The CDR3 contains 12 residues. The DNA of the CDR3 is TGTGCCAGCAGCGTGGACAGCGATGGCTACACCTTC. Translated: CASSVDSDGYTF.

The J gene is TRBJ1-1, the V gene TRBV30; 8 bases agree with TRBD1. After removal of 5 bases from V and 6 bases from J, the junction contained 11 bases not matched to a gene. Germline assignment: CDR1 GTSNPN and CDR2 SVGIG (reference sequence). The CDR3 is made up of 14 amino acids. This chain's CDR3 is CAWLARGLLPEAFF. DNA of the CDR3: TGTGCCTGGCTGGCCAGGGGGCTACTTCCTGAAGCTTTCTTT.

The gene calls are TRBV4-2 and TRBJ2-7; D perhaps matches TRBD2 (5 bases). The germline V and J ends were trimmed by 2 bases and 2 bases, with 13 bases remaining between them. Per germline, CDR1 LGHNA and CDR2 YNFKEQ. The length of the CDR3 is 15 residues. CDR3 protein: CASSQSTGSPYEQYF. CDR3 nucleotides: TGTGCCAGCAGCCAAAGCACTGGGAGTCCCTACGAGCAGTACTTC.

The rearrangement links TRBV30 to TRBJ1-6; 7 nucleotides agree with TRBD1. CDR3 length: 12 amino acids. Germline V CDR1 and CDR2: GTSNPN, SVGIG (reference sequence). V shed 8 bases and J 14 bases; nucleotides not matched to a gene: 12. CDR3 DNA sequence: TGTGCCCTGGGGACAGCGGGTGAGGCCCTCCACTTT. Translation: CALGTAGEALHF.